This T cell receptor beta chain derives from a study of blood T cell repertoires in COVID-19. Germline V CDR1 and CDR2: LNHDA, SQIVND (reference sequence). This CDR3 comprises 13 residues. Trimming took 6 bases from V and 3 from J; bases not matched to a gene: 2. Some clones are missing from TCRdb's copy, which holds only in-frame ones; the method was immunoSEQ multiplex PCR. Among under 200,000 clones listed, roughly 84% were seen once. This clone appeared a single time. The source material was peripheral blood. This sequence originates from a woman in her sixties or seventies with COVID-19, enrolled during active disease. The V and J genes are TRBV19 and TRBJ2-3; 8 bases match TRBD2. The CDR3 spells CASRAGGTDTQYF. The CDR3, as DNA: TGTGCCAGTAGGGCGGGGGGTACAGATACGCAGTATTTT. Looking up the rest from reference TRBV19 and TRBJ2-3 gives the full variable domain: DGGITQSPKYLFRKEGQNVTLSCEQNLNHDAMYWYRQDPGQGLRLIYYSQIVNDFQKGDIAEGYSVSREKKESFPLTVTSAQKNPTAFYLCASRAGGTDTQYFGPGTRLTVL.